The 25 T cell receptor beta chains presented below share a single source sample, sequenced in a study of blood T cell repertoires in COVID-19. Sequenced by immunoSEQ multiplex PCR; TCRdb stores in-frame clones only, minus some. The sample holds about 480,000 clones, around 88% seen once. The sequencing sample was made of peripheral blood. The receptors here all came from a woman in her fifties or sixties with COVID-19, enrolled during active disease.

V usage is TRBV12-5 and J usage is TRBJ1-5; 7 bases are a match to TRBD1. CDR1 and CDR2 from the germline V gene are LGHNT and FRNRAP. The CDR3 length is 15 residues. The V segment lost 6 bases and the J segment 4 bases; nucleotides outside the gene matches: 9. This CDR3 reads CASGSPDRLNQPQHF. CDR3 bases: TGTGCTAGTGGCTCTCCGGACAGGCTTAATCAGCCCCAGCATTTT.

V is TRBV6-5 and J is TRBJ1-1, with no clear D. The V gene's germline CDR1 is MNHEY and CDR2 SVGAGI. This CDR3 contains 13 residues. With 5 bases removed from V and 2 bases from J, the gap between germline ends came to 9 bases. The CDR3 here is CASSTDSNTEAFF. DNA of the CDR3: TGTGCCAGCAGTACGGACTCAAACACTGAAGCTTTCTTT.

There are a few counts of this clone. This chain joins TRBV19 and TRBJ1-1, with 7 bases fitting TRBD1. J was trimmed by 5 bases and V by 3 bases; bases with no gene match: 6. Germline CDR1 and CDR2: LNHDA and SQIVND (reference sequence). This CDR3 is built from 14 residues. CDR3: CASSMAGGITEAFF. The CDR3 nucleotides are TGTGCCAGTAGTATGGCAGGGGGGATTACTGAAGCTTTCTTT.

This chain links TRBV24-1 with TRBJ1-3; 10 bases are shared with TRBD1. Germline V gene lookup returns CDR1 KGHDR and CDR2 SFDVKD. The CDR3 length is 16 residues. The ends lost 9 bases at V and 2 bases at J; junction bases unmatched: 9. As DNA, the CDR3 is TGTGCCACCTCCCGAACAGGGACAGGGGCTGGAAACACCATATATTTT. This codes for CATSRTGTGAGNTIYF.

J is TRBJ1-1 and V is TRBV27; a weak D match, TRBD1 (5 bases). The CDR3 sequence is 16 residues long. Trimming took off 2 bases at V and 0 bases at J, with 13 bases between the two ends. From germline, CDR1 is MNHEY and CDR2 SMNVEV (reference sequence). The CDR3 nucleotides read TGTGCCAGCAGTTTACCACCAACAGGAGTGAACACTGAAGCTTTCTTT. Its translation is CASSLPPTGVNTEAFF.

The chain recombines TRBV21-1 with TRBJ1-5; the table's D gene call, TRBD1, was not cross checked with the DNA. TRBV21-1 is reported as a pseudogene. This CDR3 spans 12 amino acids. The CDR3 coding sequence is TGTGCCAGCCATGCAGTTTATCAGCCCCAGCATTTT. Translation: CASHAVYQPQHF.

This clone was detected a few times. The V and J genes are TRBV7-9 and TRBJ1-1; D not certain. Trimming removed 1 base at V and 3 bases at J, with 12 bases between. The CDR3 is made up of 15 amino acids. Germline V gene data show CDR1 as SEHNR and CDR2 as FQNEAQ (reference sequence). CDR3: CASSLEGADYTEAFF. The CDR3 bases are TGTGCCAGCAGCTTAGAGGGAGCAGATTACACTGAAGCTTTCTTT.

The rearrangement links TRBV6-2 or TRBV6-3 to TRBJ2-7; D is possibly TRBD2 (6 bases). Germline-derived CDR1 and CDR2 are MNHEY and SVGEGT. This CDR3 has 14 residues. V lost 1 base and J lost 0, with 7 bases in between. The CDR3 region has the DNA TGTGCCAGCAGTTACTGGGGGGTCTCCTACGAGCAGTACTTC. Its protein is CASSYWGVSYEQYF.

V and J are TRBV5-4 and TRBJ2-1; D possibly corresponds to TRBD2 (6 bases). Germline lookup yields CDR1 SGHNT and CDR2 YYREEE (reference sequence). The CDR3 consists of 15 residues. The ends were cut back, 0 bases at V and 7 bases at J, with 14 bases in the middle. The CDR3 region has the DNA TGTGCCAGCAGCTTGGGAAGGGACTTCGGGAATGAGCAGTTCTTC. Translated, it gives CASSLGRDFGNEQFF.

This chain links TRBV20-1 with TRBJ2-7, with 13 bases aligning to TRBD2. From germline, CDR1 is DFQATT and CDR2 SNEGSKA (reference sequence). Trimming cost V 3 bases and J 2 bases; bases outside gene matches: 13. This CDR3 contains 18 residues. This chain's CDR3 is CSASRGLAGKLYPYEQYF. CDR3 in DNA: TGCAGTGCTAGTCGGGGACTAGCGGGAAAGTTATACCCCTACGAGCAGTACTTC.

The chain joins TRBV28 to TRBJ1-5; D not certain. Looked up from germline, CDR1 is MDHEN and CDR2 is SYDVKM. The CDR3 sequence is 13 residues long. The V gene lost 6 bases and the J gene lost 0 bases, with 6 bases spanning the gap. The CDR3 bases are TGTGCCAGCAGAGAGTTTAGCAATCAGCCCCAGCATTTT. Residues: CASREFSNQPQHF.

A remark on this clone: At the DNA level, this CDR3 is encoded by other sequences in the same sample as well. The rearrangement links TRBV3-1 (or the pseudogene TRBV3-2) to TRBJ1-2; D is unresolved. This CDR3 is 13 amino acids long. CDR1 is LGHDT, CDR2 YNNKEL, per germline (reference sequence). Trimming cost V 1 base and J 6 bases, with 9 bases left between them. The CDR3 sequence is CASSQGLGDGYTF. CDR3 coding DNA: TGTGCCAGCAGCCAAGGTCTAGGTGATGGCTACACCTTC.

The gene calls are TRBV3-1 (or the pseudogene TRBV3-2) and TRBJ2-7, with 7 nucleotides matching TRBD1. The CDR3 length is 15 residues. V dropped 8 bases and J dropped 6; count of bases not matched to a gene: 16. In germline, CDR1 is LGHDT, CDR2 YNNKEL (reference sequence). The CDR3 sequence: CASAAHGTDKGEQYF. DNA of the CDR3: TGTGCCAGCGCGGCCCACGGGACAGATAAGGGCGAGCAGTACTTC.

The gene calls are TRBV30 and TRBJ1-2, with 7 positions matching TRBD1. The V gene end was trimmed by 7 bases and the J gene end by 4 bases; junction bases not matched to a gene: 15. The CDR3 is made up of 15 amino acids. Germline CDR1 GTSNPN, CDR2 SVGIG (reference sequence). For the CDR3, the DNA is TGTGCCTTTGGACTCCGACAGGGTTTATTCTATGGCTACACCTTC. This encodes CAFGLRQGLFYGYTF.

This clone has just one count. This chain joins TRBV28 and TRBJ1-5; 7 bases fit TRBD1. Losses at the gene ends were 3 bases for V and 5 bases for J; bases not matched to a gene: 4. This CDR3 contains 14 residues. Germline values: CDR1 MDHEN, CDR2 SYDVKM. The CDR3 nucleotides are TGTGCCAGCAGTTTGGGACAGCCCGATCAGCCCCAGCATTTT. Translation: CASSLGQPDQPQHF.

The V call is TRBV6-2 or TRBV6-3, the J call TRBJ2-3; 10 nucleotides match TRBD2. V shed 2 bases, J shed 4 bases, and the junction held 9 bases outside the gene matches. The CDR3 has 17 residues. CDR1 and CDR2 (germline): MNHEY, SVGEGT. The CDR3 nucleotides are TGTGCCAGCAGTTACGGGCCAGCGGGGGGGCCCTCAGATACGCAGTATTTT. Protein product: CASSYGPAGGPSDTQYF.

The J gene is TRBJ1-1, the V gene TRBV19, with a tentative D call TRBD1 (6 bases). The length of the CDR3 is 13 residues. The V and J ends lost 7 bases and 3 bases respectively, with 12 bases between them. Germline V gene data show CDR1 as LNHDA and CDR2 as SQIVND (reference sequence). DNA of the CDR3: TGTGCCAGTACCTACAGGGTGGACACTGAAGCTTTCTTT. This gives the protein CASTYRVDTEAFF.

This clone was seen a few times. The chain employs TRBV12-3 or TRBV12-4 and TRBJ1-2, with 8 bases matching TRBD1. The junction had 4 bases not matched to a gene; V was cut back by 6 bases and J by 4 bases. The CDR3 is 13 residues long. CDR3 in DNA: TGTGCCAGCAGCTCGGACAGGGCCTATGGCTACACCTTC. This encodes CASSSDRAYGYTF.

This rearrangement joins TRBV2 to TRBJ1-2; tentative D call: TRBD1 (5 bases). The CDR3 extends over 12 amino acids. Germline V lookup: CDR1 SNHLY, CDR2 FYNNEI. V was trimmed by 10 bases and J by 8 bases, leaving 17 bases between them. The CDR3 nucleotides read TGTGCCACCCCAGCCGGGGGGGGAGGCTACACCTTC. Translation gives CATPAGGGGYTF.

The chain carries TRBV5-1 and TRBJ1-4; 8 bases fit TRBD1. The CDR3 spans 19 residues. V lost 1 base and J lost 6; bases outside the gene matches: 17. Germline CDR1 and CDR2: SGHRS and YFSETQ. The CDR3 nucleotides read TGCGCCAGCAGCTTGAGCGACAGGGGCGTCTATCGAGGGCATGAAAAACTGTTTTTT. Encoded protein: CASSLSDRGVYRGHEKLFF.

This chain joins TRBV11-3 and TRBJ2-1; a possible D gene is TRBD2 (5 bases). V dropped 0 bases and J dropped 10 bases, with 19 bases sitting between them. The germline CDR1 and CDR2 sequences are SGHNT and YENEEA. CDR3 size: 16 residues. CDR3 sequence reads: CASSLDPKTILGEQFF. The CDR3 region has the DNA TGTGCCAGCAGCTTAGATCCCAAGACTATCCTTGGGGAGCAGTTCTTC. The full variable domain, rest sourced from reference TRBV11-3 and TRBJ2-1, is EAGVVQSPRYKIIEKKQPVAFWCNPISGHNTLYWYLQNLGQGPELLIRYENEEAVDDSQLPKDRFSAERLKGVDSTLKIQPAELGDSAVYLCASSLDPKTILGEQFFGPGTRLTVL.

The chain links TRBV2 to TRBJ2-7; TRBD1 agrees at 9 bases. CDR3 length: 14 residues. Germline V gene lookup returns CDR1 SNHLY and CDR2 FYNNEI. J was trimmed by 4 bases and V by 4 bases; bases with no gene match: 5. This CDR3 is CASSAGQGPYEQYF. The CDR3 DNA follows: TGTGCCAGCAGTGCGGGACAGGGACCTTACGAGCAGTACTTC. The full variable domain, in which reference TRBV2 and TRBJ2-7 provide the parts outside the CDR3, is EPEVTQTPSHQVTQMGQEVILRCVPISNHLYFYWYRQILGQKVEFLVSFYNNEISEKSEIFDDQFSVERPDGSNFTLKIRSTKLEDSAMYFCASSAGQGPYEQYFGPGTRLTVT.

This clone has only a few counts. J is TRBJ1-1 and V is TRBV5-4; 7 bases match TRBD1. The CDR3 extends over 17 amino acids. CDR1 is SGHNT, CDR2 YYREEE, per germline (reference sequence). V lost 4 bases and J lost 1; bases outside the gene matches: 13. The CDR3 sequence is CASSGQTGPSSNTEAFF. Written as DNA, the CDR3 is TGTGCCAGCAGCGGGCAGACAGGGCCCTCATCGAACACTGAAGCTTTCTTT.

The rearrangement uses TRBV6-6 and TRBJ2-2, with a weak D call TRBD2 (6 bases). The CDR3 runs 13 residues. Trimming shortened V by 7 bases and J by 4 bases, and 10 bases separated the two germline ends. Germline V gene lookup returns CDR1 MNHNY and CDR2 SVGAGI (reference sequence). The CDR3 DNA reads TGTGCCAGCACCCCGCGGGGCACCGGGGAGCTGTTTTTT. It translates to CASTPRGTGELFF.

The CDR3 DNA reads as TGTGCCTGGGGAGACAGGGGGTCCTATGGCTACACCTTC. Amino acids: CAWGDRGSYGYTF. The chain combines TRBV30 with TRBJ1-2; 9 bases are a match to TRBD1. Germline-derived CDR1 and CDR2 are GTSNPN and SVGIG (reference sequence). Trimming took 5 bases from V and 4 from J; bases not matched to a gene: 5. CDR3 size: 13 residues.